This is a list of T cell receptor beta chains from one sample in a study of OX40 agonist ivuxolimab in advanced cancers. Profiled with immunoSEQ multiplex PCR; TCRdb holds only in-frame clones, not every one. The table has some 70,000 clones, 75% to 90% seen once. The specimen was CD4+ or CD8+ T cells sorted from blood, collected in a trial of the OX40 agonist ivuxolimab. All receptors come from an adult with an advanced solid tumor such as melanoma, head and neck, liver or kidney cancer. Each CDR3 is given with its conserved first and last residue. Fields, in order: D gene, V gene, CDR3 length, J gene, clone size, CDR3 DNA, CDR3 protein. D genes are given only for firm matches. The listing skips clone size in some rows; elsewhere it reads once, few, many or a size class.

>TRBD1|TRBV30|13|TRBJ1-6|NA
TGTGCCTGGAGTGTACCCTTTGAGGGGGCGCCACATTTT
CAWSVPFEGAPHF
>TRBD1|TRBV5-4|15|TRBJ1-2|NA
TGTGCCAGCAGCTCCCCCACAGGGGGATGGGATGGCTACACCTTC
CASSSPTGGWDGYTF
>NA|TRBV19|14|TRBJ1-2|few
TGTGCCAGTACTAGGGGTGGACTCCTCTATGGCTACACCTTC
CASTRGGLLYGYTF
>NA|TRBV6-1|14|TRBJ2-3|NA
TGTGCCAGCAGTGGGTGGACCATGGCAGATACGCAGTATTTT
CASSGWTMADTQYF
>NA|TRBV30|15|TRBJ1-2|NA
TGTGCCTGGAGTGCCCGGGGCGTAGCTAACTATGGCTACACCTTC
CAWSARGVANYGYTF
>TRBD2|TRBV5-4|16|TRBJ2-5|NA
TGTGCCAGCAGCCCTGCGGGACTAGCGGGTCTCGGACCCCAGTACTTC
CASSPAGLAGLGPQYF
>NA|TRBV5-1|20|TRBJ2-3|NA
TGCGCCAGCAGCCCTAAGCCCTACGGGGGAGACGTAAAGCGCACAGATACGCAGTATTTT
CASSPKPYGGDVKRTDTQYF
>NA|TRBV4-1|12|TRBJ1-6|NA
TGCGCCAGCAGCCGAGGGGAATCACCCCTCCACTTT
CASSRGESPLHF
>NA|TRBV30|12|TRBJ2-1|NA
TGTGCCTGGAGTCCCCGGTACGATGAGCAGTTCTTC
CAWSPRYDEQFF
>TRBD1|TRBV7-7|15|TRBJ1-4|NA
TGTGCCAGCAGCTCCGACAGGGAAGTATATGAAAAACTGTTTTTT
CASSSDREVYEKLFF
>NA|TRBV28|14|TRBJ1-5|NA
TGTGCCAGTCTAACAGGGTTTCTCAATCAGCCCCAGCATTTT
CASLTGFLNQPQHF
>TRBD1|TRBV5-8|15|TRBJ1-2|NA
TGTGCCAGCAGCTTGGGAACAGGGGCGAGCTATGGCTACACCTTC
CASSLGTGASYGYTF
>TRBD1|TRBV4-1|18|TRBJ2-1|NA
TGCGCCAGCAGCCTTACCACAGGGGGCTCTTCCTCCTACAATGAGCAGTTCTTC
CASSLTTGGSSSYNEQFF
>TRBD2|TRBV5-4|14|TRBJ2-5|NA
TGTGCCAGCAGTTTTGGACTAGAAGCTGAGACCCAGTACTTC
CASSFGLEAETQYF
>TRBD1|TRBV6-5|15|TRBJ1-1|NA
TGTGCCAGCAGTCGAAGACAGGGGGCCGACACTGAAGCTTTCTTT
CASSRRQGADTEAFF
>NA|TRBV7-2|17|TRBJ1-1|NA
TGTGCCAGCAGCTCCGCAGGGATAGGGTTTGGGAACACTGAAGCTTTCTTT
CASSSAGIGFGNTEAFF
>NA|TRBV5-6|14|TRBJ1-2|NA
TGTGCCAGCACCCAGCCGGGTGGGTTGGAAGGCTACACCTTC
CASTQPGGLEGYTF
>NA|TRBV21-1|18|TRBJ1-3|NA
TGTGCCAGCAGCAAAGTGCGAGTCGGGACATTAAAGAGAAACACCATATATTTT
CASSKVRVGTLKRNTIYF
>NA|TRBV7-2|15|TRBJ1-6|NA
TGTGCCAGCAGCTTAGTTGGGGTTGATAATTCACCCCTCCACTTT
CASSLVGVDNSPLHF
>NA|TRBV11-3|14|TRBJ1-1|NA
TGTGCCAGCAGCTTTTCGGGATTGAACACTGAAGCTTTCTTT
CASSFSGLNTEAFF
>NA|TRBV5-5|13|TRBJ1-2|NA
TGTGCCAGCAGCTTGGAGGGTCCTACGCGCTACACCTTC
CASSLEGPTRYTF
>NA|TRBV19|14|TRBJ2-2|NA
TGTGCCAGCAGCAGGGGGGCGAACACCGGGGAGCTGTTTTTT
CASSRGANTGELFF
>NA|TRBV29-1|15|TRBJ1-5|NA
TGCAGCGTGAGGACAGCAACAAATAGCAATCAGCCCCAGCATTTT
CSVRTATNSNQPQHF
>NA|TRBV15|11|TRBJ2-1|NA
TGTGCCACCAGCGAAGACGCTGAGCAGTTCTTC
CATSEDAEQFF
>TRBD1|TRBV27|14|TRBJ1-2|NA
TGTGCCAGCAGTTCGGGACAGGCCTTATATGGCTACACCTTC
CASSSGQALYGYTF
>NA|TRBV6-9|14|TRBJ1-2|NA
TGTGCCAGCAGTTACTCGAGGCAGGGGCATGGCTACACCTTC
CASSYSRQGHGYTF
>NA|TRBV19|15|TRBJ1-2|NA
TGTGCCAGTAGTTTGACAGGTGTAACTAACTATGGCTACACCTTC
CASSLTGVTNYGYTF
>NA|TRBV15|13|TRBJ2-5|NA
TGTGCCACCAGTCAGAACAGCCAAGAGACCCAGTACTTC
CATSQNSQETQYF
>NA|TRBV19|14|TRBJ1-5|NA
TGTGCCAGTAGTATCGAGACAGGAGCACAGCCCCAGCATTTT
CASSIETGAQPQHF
>NA|TRBV6-5|15|TRBJ2-1|NA
TGTGCCAGGTTCTGGAGCTCCGCCTCCTACAATGAGCAGTTCTTC
CARFWSSASYNEQFF
>NA|TRBV30|13|TRBJ2-5|few
TGTGCCTGGAGTGTGAGAGGGGAGAAGACCCAGTACTTC
CAWSVRGEKTQYF
>TRBD1|TRBV18|15|TRBJ2-7|few
TGTGCCAGCTCACCAAGTTCAGGGGGCGGGTACGAGCAGTACTTC
CASSPSSGGGYEQYF
>NA|TRBV7-9|17|TRBJ1-4|NA
TGTGCCAGCAGCCTGGGAAAGACAGGATCCACTAATGAAAAACTGTTTTTT
CASSLGKTGSTNEKLFF
>NA|TRBV20-1|11|TRBJ2-5|NA
TGCAGTGCTAGCTTCTCCGAGACCCAGTACTTC
CSASFSETQYF
>NA|TRBV6-6|12|TRBJ1-1|once
TGTGCCAGCCGGGGTGGGGACACTGAAGCTTTCTTT
CASRGGDTEAFF
>TRBD1|TRBV2|13|TRBJ2-4|NA
TGTGCCAGCGTAGGACAGGGGGAAAACATTCAGTACTTC
CASVGQGENIQYF
>NA|TRBV30|13|TRBJ1-1|NA
TGTGCCTGGAGTGTAAGGGCGGACACTGAAGCTTTCTTT
CAWSVRADTEAFF
>TRBD1|TRBV2|15|TRBJ1-2|NA
TGTGCCAGCAGTGAAGGGACAGGGGGCATGTATGGCTACACCTTC
CASSEGTGGMYGYTF
>NA|TRBV6-1|14|TRBJ1-6|NA
TGTGCCAGCAGGCTCGCGGGGCGGGATTCACCCCTCCACTTT
CASRLAGRDSPLHF
>TRBD2|TRBV9|14|TRBJ2-1|NA
TGTGCCAGCAGCTTAGGACTAGCCGGTAATGAGCAGTTCTTC
CASSLGLAGNEQFF
>TRBD2|TRBV19|15|TRBJ2-7|NA
TGTGCCAGTACCATCGGCGGGGGGGCCAGAGGCGAGCAGTACTTC
CASTIGGGARGEQYF
>NA|TRBV5-6|13|TRBJ2-3|NA
TGTGCCAGCACTATTCATAGCACAGATACGCAGTATTTT
CASTIHSTDTQYF